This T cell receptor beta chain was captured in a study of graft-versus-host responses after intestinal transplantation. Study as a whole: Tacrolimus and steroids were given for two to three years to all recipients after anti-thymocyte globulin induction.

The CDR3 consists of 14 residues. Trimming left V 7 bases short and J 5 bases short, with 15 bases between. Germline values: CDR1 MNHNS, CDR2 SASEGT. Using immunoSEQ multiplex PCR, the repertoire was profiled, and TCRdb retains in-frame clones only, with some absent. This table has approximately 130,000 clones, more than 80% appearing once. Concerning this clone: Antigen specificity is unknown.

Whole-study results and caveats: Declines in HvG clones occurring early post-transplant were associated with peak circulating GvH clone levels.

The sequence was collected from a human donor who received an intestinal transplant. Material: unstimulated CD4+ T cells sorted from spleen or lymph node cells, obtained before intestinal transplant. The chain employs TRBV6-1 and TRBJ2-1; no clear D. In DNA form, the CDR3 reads TGTGCCAGCATCATATTCCCGGGCAACAATGAGCAGTTCTTC. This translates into CASIIFPGNNEQFF.